Presented here are 18 T cell receptor beta chains from one specimen sequenced in a study of blood T cell repertoires in COVID-19 (dated by TCRdb to 2020 to 2021). The library was made by the immunoSEQ multiplex PCR assay. This immuneACCESS table, as held by TCRdb, lists in-frame sequences with V and J called but not all clones. Of the missing ones, under half trace to an unresolved V gene in checked studies; the others have no known cause. Here the sample has about 260,000 clones; 83% occur a single time. Of the sample, approximately 10% is held by the ten largest clones. Input material: peripheral blood. Every receptor here comes from a woman aged 45-65 years who had recovered from COVID-19.

By sample fraction, this clone is medium-sized (0.01 to 0.1%). The chain employs TRBV6-4 and TRBJ2-1, with 11 bases lining up with TRBD2. Germline CDR1 MRHNA, CDR2 SNTAGT. There are 15 residues in the CDR3. V lost 4 bases to trimming and J lost 5 bases; unmatched junction nucleotides: 4. CDR3 loop: CASSVSSGGNNEQFF. The CDR3 region has the DNA TGTGCCAGCAGTGTATCTAGCGGGGGGAACAATGAGCAGTTCTTC.

The chain couples TRBV2 to TRBJ1-3; weak D call: TRBD1 (6 bases). V gave up 6 bases and J gave up 2 bases, with 14 bases separating them. This CDR3 comprises 15 residues. The V gene's germline CDR1 is SNHLY and CDR2 FYNNEI. The DNA for the CDR3 is TGTGCCAGCAGGGGGACACAGGGAGCTGGAAACACCATATATTTT. It translates to CASRGTQGAGNTIYF.

J is TRBJ2-3 and V is TRBV7-2, with TRBD1 matching 9 bases. Germline CDR1 reads SGHTA; CDR2 reads FQGNSA. V shed 5 bases and J 5 bases; nucleotides not matched to a gene: 8. The CDR3 sequence is 15 residues long. The CDR3 DNA follows: TGTGCCAGCAGCCTACGTAAGGACAGGGGAGATACGCAGTATTTT. Translating gives CASSLRKDRGDTQYF.

The rearrangement joins TRBV10-1 to TRBJ1-5, with 7 bases identical to TRBD1. Trimming at V came to 4 bases and at J to 3 bases, leaving 3 bases not matched to a gene. The CDR3 is made up of 14 amino acids. Germline CDR1 WNHNN, CDR2 SYGVQD (reference sequence). The CDR3 loop is CASSGTGNNQPQHF. The CDR3 DNA reads as TGCGCCAGCAGTGGGACAGGAAACAATCAGCCCCAGCATTTT.

The chain is built from TRBV6-4 and TRBJ2-2; possibly TRBD1 for D (5 bases). This CDR3 is built from 15 residues. The germline gives CDR1 MRHNA, CDR2 SNTAGT. V shed 0 bases and J shed 9 bases, with 14 bases lying between them. This chain's CDR3 is CASSDSHQGLRELFF. CDR3 DNA: TGTGCCAGCAGTGACTCTCACCAGGGCTTGAGGGAGCTGTTTTTT.

The genes are TRBV12-3 or TRBV12-4 and TRBJ1-2; D is undetermined. This CDR3 is built from 13 residues. Trimming stripped 6 bases from V and 8 bases from J, with 16 bases between. This chain's CDR3 is CASSLRAGGGYTF. CDR3 bases: TGTGCCAGCAGCCTTCGGGCTGGAGGGGGCTACACCTTC.

The rearrangement uses TRBV5-1 and TRBJ1-1; D unresolved. The CDR3 covers 16 residues. V was shortened by 0 bases and J by 3 bases, with 15 bases between the two germline ends. Germline-derived CDR1 and CDR2 are SGHRS and YFSETQ. The CDR3: CASSLGATKEYTEAFF. In nucleotides, the CDR3 is TGCGCCAGCAGCTTGGGAGCTACTAAGGAGTACACTGAAGCTTTCTTT. The full variable domain, rest sourced from reference TRBV5-1 and TRBJ1-1, is KAGVTQTPRYLIKTRGQQVTLSCSPISGHRSVSWYQQTPGQGLQFLFEYFSETQRNKGNFPGRFSGRQFSNSRSEMNVSTLELGDSALYLCASSLGATKEYTEAFFGQGTRLTVV.

The chain couples TRBV5-1 to TRBJ2-1; perhaps TRBD1 as D (5 bases). The germline gives CDR1 SGHRS, CDR2 YFSETQ. The V end was cut by 1 base, the J end by 8 bases, with 16 bases between. CDR3 length equals 15 residues. The CDR3 DNA reads TGCGCCAGCAGCTTGTCTATGCAGGGAAGGGATGAGCAGTTCTTC. Translating gives CASSLSMQGRDEQFF. The full variable domain, its missing parts supplied by reference TRBV5-1 and TRBJ2-1, is KAGVTQTPRYLIKTRGQQVTLSCSPISGHRSVSWYQQTPGQGLQFLFEYFSETQRNKGNFPGRFSGRQFSNSRSEMNVSTLELGDSALYLCASSLSMQGRDEQFFGPGTRLTVL.

This rearrangement joins TRBV5-1 to TRBJ2-3; a weak D match, TRBD1 (5 bases). The ends were cut back, 4 bases at V and 4 bases at J, with 16 bases in the middle. There are 15 residues in the CDR3. The germline CDR1 and CDR2 sequences are SGHRS and YFSETQ. The CDR3 loop reads CASSPAWGSSDTQYF. CDR3 nucleotides: TGCGCCAGCAGCCCGGCCTGGGGCTCGTCAGATACGCAGTATTTT.

This clone has a handful of counts. V gene TRBV28 combines with J gene TRBJ2-7; 10 bases agree with TRBD2. The CDR3 is 14 amino acids. CDR1 and CDR2 from the germline V gene are MDHEN and SYDVKM. V dropped 5 bases and J dropped 4; count of bases not matched to a gene: 5. The CDR3 spells CASSKREGIYEQYF. DNA for the CDR3: TGTGCCAGCAGTAAGCGGGAGGGAATATACGAGCAGTACTTC.

V gene TRBV15 combines with J gene TRBJ2-5; no firm D call. This CDR3 is built from 12 residues. V was clipped by 3 bases and J by 5 bases, with 7 bases between them. From germline, CDR1 is LNHNV and CDR2 YYDKDF (reference sequence). This chain's CDR3 is CATSRGLETQYF. The CDR3 DNA reads TGTGCCACCAGCAGGGGCCTGGAGACCCAGTACTTC.

The chain combines TRBV5-5 with TRBJ2-3, with 8 bases matching TRBD2. The CDR3 sequence is 16 residues long. In germline, CDR1 is SGHKS, CDR2 YYEKEE (reference sequence). V lost 0 bases, J lost 5 bases, and 8 bases stayed unmatched. As DNA, the CDR3 is TGTGCCAGCAGCTTGGAAGGTGCGGGGGGCATAGATACGCAGTATTTT. It translates to CASSLEGAGGIDTQYF.

CDR3 sequence reads: CAISYGLAGVYNEQFF. CDR3 coding DNA: TGTGCCATCAGTTACGGACTAGCGGGGGTCTACAATGAGCAGTTCTTC. This chain connects TRBV10-3 to TRBJ2-1, with 13 bases matching TRBD2. After removal of 5 bases from V and 3 bases from J, the junction contained 4 bases not matched to a gene. This CDR3 is built from 16 residues. The germline V gene encodes CDR1 ENHRY and CDR2 SYGVKD.

The rearrangement uses TRBV7-2 and TRBJ2-1; 12 bases are a match to TRBD2. CDR1 SGHTA and CDR2 FQGNSA come from the germline V gene. The CDR3 sequence is 14 residues long. The junction had 4 bases not matched to a gene; V was cut back by 3 bases and J by 10 bases. The CDR3 bases are TGTGCCAGCAGCTTGGGACTAGCGGGCTCGGAGCAGTTCTTC. This sequence encodes CASSLGLAGSEQFF.

This sequence joins TRBV19 and TRBJ2-5; tentatively, D is TRBD2 (7 bases). Trimming cost V 5 bases and J 4 bases, with 17 bases left between them. CDR1 is LNHDA, CDR2 SQIVND, per germline (reference sequence). The CDR3 has 15 residues. In nucleotides, the CDR3 is TGTGCCAGTAGTCCCAGGGGAGGGGTTCGAGAGACCCAGTACTTC. It is translated as CASSPRGGVRETQYF.

J is TRBJ2-7 and V is TRBV19; 8 positions match TRBD2. Trimming removed 4 bases from V and 0 bases from J; junction bases left unmatched: 5. The CDR3 runs 15 residues. CDR1 is LNHDA and CDR2 is SQIVND in the germline V gene (reference sequence). CDR3 sequence reads: CASSSPGGNSYEQYF. CDR3 sequence (DNA): TGTGCCAGTAGTAGTCCGGGAGGGAACTCCTACGAGCAGTACTTC.

This clone has ten or more counts. This chain links TRBV27 with TRBJ1-6; D possibly corresponds to TRBD1 (6 bases). Germline V gives CDR1 MNHEY, CDR2 SMNVEV (reference sequence). V was cut by 8 bases and J by 2 bases, with 16 bases left in between. The CDR3 totals 16 residues. The CDR3 protein is CASRQGQDPYNSPLHF. CDR3 DNA: TGTGCCAGCCGCCAGGGGCAGGATCCCTATAATTCACCCCTCCACTTT.

The chain couples TRBV7-9 to TRBJ2-5; a weak D match, TRBD1 (6 bases). From germline, CDR1 is SEHNR and CDR2 FQNEAQ (reference sequence). This CDR3 spans 14 amino acids. The V and J ends lost 5 bases and 3 bases respectively, with 13 bases between them. The CDR3 protein is CASSARQAEETQYF. The DNA of the CDR3 is TGTGCCAGCAGCGCCCGACAGGCTGAAGAGACCCAGTACTTC.